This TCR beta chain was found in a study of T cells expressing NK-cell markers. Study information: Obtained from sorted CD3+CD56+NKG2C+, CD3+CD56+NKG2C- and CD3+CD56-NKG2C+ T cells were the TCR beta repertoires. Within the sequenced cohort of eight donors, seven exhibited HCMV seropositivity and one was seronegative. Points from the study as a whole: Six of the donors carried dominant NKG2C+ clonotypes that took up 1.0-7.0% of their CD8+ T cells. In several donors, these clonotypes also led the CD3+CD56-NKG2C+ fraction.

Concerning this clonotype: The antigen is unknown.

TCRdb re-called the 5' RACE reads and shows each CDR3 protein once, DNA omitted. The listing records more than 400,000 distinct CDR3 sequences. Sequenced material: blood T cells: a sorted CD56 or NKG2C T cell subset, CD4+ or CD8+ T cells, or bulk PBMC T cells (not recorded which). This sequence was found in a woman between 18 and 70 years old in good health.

The CDR3 reads CASSQEHHETQYF. This sequence joins TRBV3-1 and TRBJ2-5. CDR1 is LGHDT and CDR2 is YNNKEL in the germline V gene (reference sequence). The CDR3 runs 13 residues.